This T cell receptor beta chain appears in the sequencing data of a study of neoadjuvant anti-PD-1 for oral cavity cancer. This CDR3 has 14 amino acids. Trimming took off 0 bases at V and 0 bases at J, with 7 bases between the two ends. Germline V CDR1 and CDR2: SGHRS, YFSETQ. Produced via immunoSEQ multiplex PCR; TCRdb's table is partial and in-frame only. Among around 20,000 clones listed, approximately 79% were seen once. This receptor was obtained from a person between 40 and 79 years old with oral cavity squamous cell carcinoma. Sequencing was performed on PBMCs, taken before nivolumab (anti-PD-1) treatment. The chain has TRBV5-1 and TRBJ2-7; the D is unclear. The CDR3 sequence: CASSLVQGSYEQYF. In DNA form, the CDR3 reads TGCGCCAGCAGCTTGGTTCAAGGCTCCTACGAGCAGTACTTC.